This T cell receptor (beta chain) is drawn from a study of shared clonotypes between healthy human individuals. Findings and caveats of the study: Clonotype sharing among donors likely depends on sequencing depth. Against clonotypes common to all four donors, non-shared ones had lower generation probabilities. Clonotypes that were shared across a handful of donors made up around 5% of naive CD4 clonotypes.

About 30,000 T cell genomes, or 200 to 250 ng DNA, went into the sorted-subset replicate PCRs. The repertoire was sequenced with immunoSEQ multiplex PCR; TCRdb's copy has only in-frame clones and lacks some. Found here are about 1.5 million clones, 98% of them singletons; the top ten hold around 0.45%. Remarks on this clone: Its antigen is currently unknown. Within the sample, other DNA sequences also encode this same CDR3.

The sequence was obtained from a young man in good health. The sample consisted of naive CD4+ T cells sorted from blood. Documented subset: CD45RA+ positively selected.

The chain's CDR3 is CAISESTSYEQYF. The CDR3 bases are TGTGCCATCAGTGAGTCCACCTCCTACGAGCAGTACTTC. The rearrangement links TRBV10-3 to TRBJ2-7; D not certain. The germline gives CDR1 ENHRY, CDR2 SYGVKD. The CDR3 is 13 amino acids. Trimming removed 0 bases at V and 0 bases at J, with 3 bases between.